The source of this TCR beta chain is a study of T-cell reconstitution after alpha-beta-depleted transplantation in children. Notes on the study in general: T-cell counts and diversity at one year post-transplant came mainly from newly produced T cells.

This clonotype was counted between two and nine times. Its specificity is unknown. The TCRbeta library incorporated unique molecular identifiers. Via MiXCR, TCRdb re-called the PCR reads, giving one row per CDR3 protein. The top ten clones hold approximately 15% of a sample with 450,000 to 550,000 distinct CDR3 sequences, 11% of them seen once. Trimming cost V 1 base and J 6 bases; bases outside gene matches: 6. Germline lookup yields CDR1 SNHLY and CDR2 FYNNEI. There are 15 residues in the CDR3. This chain connects TRBV2 to TRBJ2-1; 7 bases map to TRBD2. The sample in question was PBMCs, mostly from graft donor cells, obtained 180 days after TCRalphabeta/CD19-depleted stem cell transplant. This receptor was obtained from a female patient between 2 and 10 years old who had a stem cell transplant for aplastic anemia, so the T cells may come from the graft donor. The CDR3 sequence: CASSEVGLRTNEQFF. DNA for the CDR3: TGTGCCAGCAGTGAAGTGGGACTAAGAACCAATGAGCAGTTCTTC.